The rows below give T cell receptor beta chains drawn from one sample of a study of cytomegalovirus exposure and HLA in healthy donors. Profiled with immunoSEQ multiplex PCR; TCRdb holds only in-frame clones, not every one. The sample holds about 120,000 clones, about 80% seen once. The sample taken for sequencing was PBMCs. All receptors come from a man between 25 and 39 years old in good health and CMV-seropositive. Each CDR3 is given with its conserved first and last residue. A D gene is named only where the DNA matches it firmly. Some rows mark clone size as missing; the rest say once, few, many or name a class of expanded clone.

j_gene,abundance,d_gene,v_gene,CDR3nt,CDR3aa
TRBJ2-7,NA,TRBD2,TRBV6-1,TGTGCCAGCAGTGAGATTAGCGGGGCGGGGGACTACGAGCAGTACTTC,CASSEISGAGDYEQYF
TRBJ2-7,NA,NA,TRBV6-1,TGTGCCAGCAGTCCTCGGACTGACTACGAGCAGTACTTC,CASSPRTDYEQYF
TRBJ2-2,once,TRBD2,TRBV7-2,TGTGCCAGCAGCTTATCCCGACTAGCGGGAAAGTCCGGGGAGCTGTTTTTT,CASSLSRLAGKSGELFF
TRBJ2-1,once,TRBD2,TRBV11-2,TGTGCCAGCAGCTCCCAGACCGGGACTAGCTCCTACAATGAGCAGTTCTTC,CASSSQTGTSSYNEQFF
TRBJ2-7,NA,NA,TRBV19,TGTGCCAGTAGTATGGCGGCGGGTTCCTACGAGCAGTACTTC,CASSMAAGSYEQYF
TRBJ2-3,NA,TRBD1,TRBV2,TGTGCCAGCAGTAGTACCGGGACAGGGGAATGGCTAGTCAGGTATTTT,CASSSTGTGEWLVRYF
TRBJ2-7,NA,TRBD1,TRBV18,TGTGCCAGCTCATATACAGGGGGCTCCTACGAGCAGTACTTC,CASSYTGGSYEQYF
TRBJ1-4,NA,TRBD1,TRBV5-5,TGTGCCAGCAGCTTGGCAGGGGGCCGTGAAAAACTGTTTTTT,CASSLAGGREKLFF
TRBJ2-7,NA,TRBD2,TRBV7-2,TGTGCCAGCAGCTTAGTCCCGGGAGGCCGCTACGAGCAGTACTTC,CASSLVPGGRYEQYF
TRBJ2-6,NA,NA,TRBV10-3,TGTGCCATCCTCCTCTCTGGGGCCAACGGCCTGACTTTC,CAILLSGANGLTF
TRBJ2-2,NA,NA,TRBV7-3,TGTGCCAGCAGCTTAATTAGACCGGGGTCCGGGGAGCTGTTTTTT,CASSLIRPGSGELFF
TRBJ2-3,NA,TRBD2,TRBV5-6,TGTGCCAGCAGCTCGTTAACTAGCGGGAATACAGATACGCAGTATTTT,CASSSLTSGNTDTQYF
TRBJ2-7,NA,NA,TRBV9,TGTGCCAGCAGCAGATATCTAGCGCTTACCTCCTACGAGCAGTACTTC,CASSRYLALTSYEQYF
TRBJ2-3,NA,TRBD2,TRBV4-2,TGTGCCAGCAGCCAAGGACTAGCGGGGGCAGATACGCAGTATTTT,CASSQGLAGADTQYF
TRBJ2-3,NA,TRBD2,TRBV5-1,TGCGCCAGCAGCTTTCTAGCGGGCACAGATACGCAGTATTTT,CASSFLAGTDTQYF
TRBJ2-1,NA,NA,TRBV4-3,TGCGCCAGCAGCCAAGCGAGTCAGGGGGAGCAGTTCTTC,CASSQASQGEQFF
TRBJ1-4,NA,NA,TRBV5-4,TGTGCCAGCAGCTTGAGCGGATTTAATGAAAAACTGTTTTTT,CASSLSGFNEKLFF